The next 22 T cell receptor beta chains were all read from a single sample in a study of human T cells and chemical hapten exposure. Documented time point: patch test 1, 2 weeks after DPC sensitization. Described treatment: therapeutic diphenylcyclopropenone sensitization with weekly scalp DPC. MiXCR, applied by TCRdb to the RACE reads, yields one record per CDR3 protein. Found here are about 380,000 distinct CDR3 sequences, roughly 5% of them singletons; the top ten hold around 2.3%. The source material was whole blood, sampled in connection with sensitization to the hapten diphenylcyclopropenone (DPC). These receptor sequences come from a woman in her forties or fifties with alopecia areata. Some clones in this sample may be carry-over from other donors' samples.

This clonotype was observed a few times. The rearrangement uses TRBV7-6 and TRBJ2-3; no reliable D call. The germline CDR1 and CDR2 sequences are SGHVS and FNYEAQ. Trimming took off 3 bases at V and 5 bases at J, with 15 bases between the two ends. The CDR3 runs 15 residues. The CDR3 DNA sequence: TGTGCCAGCAGCTTTGAGCCCTCTGAAGGAGATACGCAGTATTTT. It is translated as CASSFEPSEGDTQYF.

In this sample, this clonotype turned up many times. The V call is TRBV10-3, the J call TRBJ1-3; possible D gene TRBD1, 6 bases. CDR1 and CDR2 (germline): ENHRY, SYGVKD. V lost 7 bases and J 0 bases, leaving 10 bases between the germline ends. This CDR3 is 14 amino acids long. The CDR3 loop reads CAITTGLSGNTIYF. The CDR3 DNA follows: TGTGCCATCACAACAGGGCTCTCTGGAAACACCATATATTTT.

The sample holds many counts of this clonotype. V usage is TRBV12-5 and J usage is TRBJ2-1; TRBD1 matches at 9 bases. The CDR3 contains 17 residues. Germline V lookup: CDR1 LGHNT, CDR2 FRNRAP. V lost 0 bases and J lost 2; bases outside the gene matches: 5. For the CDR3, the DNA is TGTGCTAGTGGTTTGGTATCGAGGGACAGGGCCTACAATGAGCAGTTCTTC. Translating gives CASGLVSRDRAYNEQFF.

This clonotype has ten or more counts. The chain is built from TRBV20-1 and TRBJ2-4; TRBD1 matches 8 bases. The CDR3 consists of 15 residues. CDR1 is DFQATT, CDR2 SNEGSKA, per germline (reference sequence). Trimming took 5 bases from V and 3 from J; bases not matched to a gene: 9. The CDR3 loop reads CSAPPRQGHKNIQYF. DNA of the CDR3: TGCAGTGCTCCCCCCCGACAGGGGCACAAAAACATTCAGTACTTC.

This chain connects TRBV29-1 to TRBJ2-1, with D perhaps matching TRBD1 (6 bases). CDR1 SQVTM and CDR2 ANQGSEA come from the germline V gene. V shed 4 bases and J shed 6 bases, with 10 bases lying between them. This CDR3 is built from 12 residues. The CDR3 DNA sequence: TGCAGCGTTGGGGACACACTCAATGAGCAGTTCTTC. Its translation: CSVGDTLNEQFF.

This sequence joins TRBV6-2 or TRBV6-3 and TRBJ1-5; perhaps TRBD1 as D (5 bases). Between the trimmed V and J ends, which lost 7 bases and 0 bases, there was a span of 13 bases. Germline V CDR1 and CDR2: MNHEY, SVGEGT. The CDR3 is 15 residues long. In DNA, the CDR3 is TGTGCCAGCACCGACAGCCACTATAGCAATCAGCCCCAGCATTTT. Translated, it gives CASTDSHYSNQPQHF.

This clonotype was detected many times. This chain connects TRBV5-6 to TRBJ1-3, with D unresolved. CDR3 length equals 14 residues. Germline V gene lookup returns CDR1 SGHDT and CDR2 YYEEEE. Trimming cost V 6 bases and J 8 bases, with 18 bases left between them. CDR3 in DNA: TGTGCCAGCACCCAAGGACGGGCCCTAGACACCATATATTTT. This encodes CASTQGRALDTIYF.

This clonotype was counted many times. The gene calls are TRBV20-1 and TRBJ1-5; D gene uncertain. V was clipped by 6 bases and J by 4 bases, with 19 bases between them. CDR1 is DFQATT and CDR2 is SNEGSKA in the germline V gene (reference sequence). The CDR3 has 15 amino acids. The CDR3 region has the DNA TGCAGTGCGGCCCCCAGGAGCGGACTTAATCAGCCCCAGCATTTT. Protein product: CSAAPRSGLNQPQHF.

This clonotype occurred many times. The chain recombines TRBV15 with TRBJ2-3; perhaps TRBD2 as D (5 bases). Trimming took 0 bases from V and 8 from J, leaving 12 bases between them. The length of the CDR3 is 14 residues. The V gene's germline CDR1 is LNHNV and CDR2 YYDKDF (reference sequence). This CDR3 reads CATSREVNRGTQYF. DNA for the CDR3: TGTGCCACCAGCAGAGAGGTCAATCGGGGTACGCAGTATTTT.

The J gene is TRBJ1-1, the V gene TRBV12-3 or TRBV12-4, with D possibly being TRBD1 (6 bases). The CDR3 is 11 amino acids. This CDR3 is CATGLNTEAFF. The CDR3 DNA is TGTGCTACAGGGTTGAACACTGAAGCTTTCTTT.

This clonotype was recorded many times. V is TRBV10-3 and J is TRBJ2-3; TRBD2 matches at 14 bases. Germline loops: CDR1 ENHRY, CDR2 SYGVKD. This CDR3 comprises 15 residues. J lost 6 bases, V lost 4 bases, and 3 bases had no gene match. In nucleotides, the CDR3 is TGTGCCATCAGTGGACTAGCGGGAGGGCGGGATACGCAGTATTTT. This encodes CAISGLAGGRDTQYF.

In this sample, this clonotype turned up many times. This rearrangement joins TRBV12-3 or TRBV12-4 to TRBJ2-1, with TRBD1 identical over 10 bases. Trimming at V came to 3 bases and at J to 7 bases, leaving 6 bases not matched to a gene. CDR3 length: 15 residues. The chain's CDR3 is CASSFRQGAVNEQFF. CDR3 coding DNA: TGTGCCAGCAGTTTTAGACAGGGGGCGGTAAATGAGCAGTTCTTC.

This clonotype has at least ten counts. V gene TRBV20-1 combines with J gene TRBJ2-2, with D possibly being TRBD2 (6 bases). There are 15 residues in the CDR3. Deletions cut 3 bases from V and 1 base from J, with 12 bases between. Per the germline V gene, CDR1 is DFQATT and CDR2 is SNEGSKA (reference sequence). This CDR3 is CSASEWRGNTGELFF. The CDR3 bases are TGCAGTGCTAGCGAGTGGCGGGGGAACACCGGGGAGCTGTTTTTT.

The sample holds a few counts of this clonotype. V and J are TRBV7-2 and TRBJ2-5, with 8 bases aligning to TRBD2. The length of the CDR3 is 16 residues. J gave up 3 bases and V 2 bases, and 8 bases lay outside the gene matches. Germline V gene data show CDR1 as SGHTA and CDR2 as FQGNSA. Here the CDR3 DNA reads TGTGCCAGCAGCTTAAGGTTCGCGGGAGGAAAAGAGACCCAGTACTTC. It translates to CASSLRFAGGKETQYF.

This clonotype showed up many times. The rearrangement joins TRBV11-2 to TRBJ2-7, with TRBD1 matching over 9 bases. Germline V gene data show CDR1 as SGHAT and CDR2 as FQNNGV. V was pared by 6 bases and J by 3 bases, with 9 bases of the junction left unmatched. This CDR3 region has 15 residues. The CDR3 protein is CASSFRDRERYEQYF. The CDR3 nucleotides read TGTGCCAGCAGTTTCCGGGACAGGGAACGCTACGAGCAGTACTTC.

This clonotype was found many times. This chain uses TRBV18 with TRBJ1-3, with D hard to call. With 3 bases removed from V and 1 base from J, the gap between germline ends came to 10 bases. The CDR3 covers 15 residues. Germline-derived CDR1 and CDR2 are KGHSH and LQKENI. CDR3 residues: CASSPPGMSGNTIYF. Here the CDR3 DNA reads TGTGCCAGCTCACCCCCTGGGATGTCTGGAAACACCATATATTTT.

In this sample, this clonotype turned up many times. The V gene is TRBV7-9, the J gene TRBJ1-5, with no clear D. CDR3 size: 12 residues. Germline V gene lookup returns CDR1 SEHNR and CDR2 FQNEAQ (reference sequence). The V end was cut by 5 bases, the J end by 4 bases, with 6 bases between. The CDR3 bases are TGTGCCAGCAGCACCTCAAATCAGCCCCAGCATTTT. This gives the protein CASSTSNQPQHF.

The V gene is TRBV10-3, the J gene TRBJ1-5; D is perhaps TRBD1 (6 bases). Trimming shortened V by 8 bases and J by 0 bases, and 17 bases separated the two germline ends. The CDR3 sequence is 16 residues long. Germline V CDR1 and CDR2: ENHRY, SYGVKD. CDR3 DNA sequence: TGTGCCATCTCGAAGGGGGGCTTCAATAGCAATCAGCCCCAGCATTTT. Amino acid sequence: CAISKGGFNSNQPQHF.

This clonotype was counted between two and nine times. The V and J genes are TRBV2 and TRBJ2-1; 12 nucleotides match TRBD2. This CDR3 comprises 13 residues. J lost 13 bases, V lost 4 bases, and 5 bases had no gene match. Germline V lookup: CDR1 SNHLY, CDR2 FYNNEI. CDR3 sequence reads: CASSGSSGGAQFF. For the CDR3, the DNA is TGTGCCAGCAGTGGATCTAGCGGGGGGGCACAGTTCTTC.

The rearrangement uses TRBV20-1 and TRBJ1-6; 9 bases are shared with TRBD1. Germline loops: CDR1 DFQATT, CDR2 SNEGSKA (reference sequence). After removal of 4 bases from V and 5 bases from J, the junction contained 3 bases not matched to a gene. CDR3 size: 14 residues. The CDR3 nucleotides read TGCAGTGCTACACGGGACAGGGATAATTCACCCCTCCACTTT. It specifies CSATRDRDNSPLHF.

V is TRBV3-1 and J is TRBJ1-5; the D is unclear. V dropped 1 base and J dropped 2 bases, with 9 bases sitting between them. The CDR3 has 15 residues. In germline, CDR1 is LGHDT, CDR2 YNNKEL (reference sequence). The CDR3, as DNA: TGTGCCAGCAGCCAAGGGAGAGGTGGCAATCAGCCCCAGCATTTT. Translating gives CASSQGRGGNQPQHF.

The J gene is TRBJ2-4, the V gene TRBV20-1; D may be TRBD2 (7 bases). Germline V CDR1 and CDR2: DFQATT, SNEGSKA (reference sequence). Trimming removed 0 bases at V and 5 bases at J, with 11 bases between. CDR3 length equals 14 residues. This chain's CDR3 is CSARDQGRENIQYF. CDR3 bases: TGCAGTGCTAGAGATCAGGGGAGGGAAAACATTCAGTACTTC.